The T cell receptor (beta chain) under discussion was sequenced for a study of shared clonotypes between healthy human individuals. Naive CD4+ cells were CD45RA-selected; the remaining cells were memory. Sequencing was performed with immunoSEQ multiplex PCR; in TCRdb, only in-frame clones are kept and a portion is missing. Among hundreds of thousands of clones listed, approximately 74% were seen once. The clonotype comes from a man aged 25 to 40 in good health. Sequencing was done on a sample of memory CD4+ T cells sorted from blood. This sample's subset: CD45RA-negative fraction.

CDR3 in DNA: TGTGCCAGTAGTATAACGTCAGGAGTTAGCAATCAGCCCCAGCATTTT. This sequence encodes CASSITSGVSNQPQHF. V usage is TRBV19 and J usage is TRBJ1-5; D is undetermined. The germline V and J ends were trimmed by 2 bases and 0 bases, with 11 bases remaining between them. Germline V gene sequence: CDR1 LNHDA, CDR2 SQIVND (reference sequence). The CDR3 runs 16 residues.